These T cell receptor beta chains were read from a single sample in a study of CD8+ T cells in alopecia areata. Clones were sequenced by immunoSEQ multiplex PCR, and TCRdb holds only the in-frame ones, with some missing. The sample consists of 80,000 to 100,000 clones, 41% of them appearing once. The sequencing input was CD4+ T cells sorted from blood. These receptors originate from a human donor with alopecia areata. CDR3s include the opening cysteine and the closing phenylalanine or tryptophan. A D gene is named only where the DNA matches it firmly. The size entry is marked missing in some rows and otherwise reads once, few, many or a size class.

TRBV11-2,15,TRBD2,TRBJ2-1,few,TGTGCCAGCAGCTTAGTAGCGGGATTTTCCAATGAGCAGTTCTTC,CASSLVAGFSNEQFF
TRBV29-1,14,TRBD1,TRBJ1-3,NA,TGCAGCGTCGGACAGGGATCGACTGGAAACACCATATATTTT,CSVGQGSTGNTIYF
TRBV23-1,14,TRBD1,TRBJ1-1,NA,TGCGCCAGCAGTCAACAGGGGGAAGGGACTGAAGCTTTCTTT,CASSQQGEGTEAFF
TRBV28,15,TRBD1,TRBJ1-5,few,TGTGCCAGCCTAGTTACAGGGGACGTTTATCAGCCCCAGCATTTT,CASLVTGDVYQPQHF
TRBV7-9,15,NA,TRBJ2-3,few,TGTGCCAGCAGCTTAGTAGGGGTGGCCACAGATACGCAGTATTTT,CASSLVGVATDTQYF
TRBV29-1,15,TRBD1,TRBJ2-5,NA,TGCAGCGCCGCAGACACAGGGGGCTCTCCGGAGACCCAGTACTTC,CSAADTGGSPETQYF
TRBV7-6,17,NA,TRBJ2-4,few,TGTGCCAGCAGCTTAGGACGGGTTACAGGAGCCAAAAACATTCAGTACTTC,CASSLGRVTGAKNIQYF
TRBV6-5,13,NA,TRBJ2-5,NA,TGTGCCATCTCCGGGTCCCGAAGGGGGACCCAGTACTTC,CAISGSRRGTQYF
TRBV27,16,NA,TRBJ1-2,NA,TGTGCCAGCAGTTATTGGGACGGGGCGACTAACTATGGCTACACCTTC,CASSYWDGATNYGYTF
TRBV7-9,12,NA,TRBJ2-5,few,TGTGCCAGCAGCTTACAGGGGGAGACCCAGTACTTC,CASSLQGETQYF
TRBV30,13,TRBD1,TRBJ1-1,NA,TGTGCCTGGAGGACAGGGGCGAACACTGAAGCTTTCTTT,CAWRTGANTEAFF
TRBV30,14,NA,TRBJ1-2,NA,TGTGCCTGGAGTGTACGGGCAGGGGACTATGGCTACACCTTC,CAWSVRAGDYGYTF
TRBV6-1,15,NA,TRBJ2-3,few,TGTGCCAGCAGTGAGAAGAGGGAGATGGCAGATACGCAGTATTTT,CASSEKREMADTQYF
TRBV30,14,NA,TRBJ1-5,NA,TGTGCCTGGAGCCGCGACCCCAGCAATCAGCCCCAGCATTTT,CAWSRDPSNQPQHF
TRBV29-1,14,NA,TRBJ2-3,NA,TGCAGCGTACGTAATCGACGCAACACAGATACGCAGTATTTT,CSVRNRRNTDTQYF
TRBV5-1,13,NA,TRBJ2-2,NA,TGCGCCAGCAGCTTGCAGGGTACCGGGGAGCTGTTTTTT,CASSLQGTGELFF
TRBV7-9,13,NA,TRBJ2-7,few,TGTGCCAGCAGTTACTCCACAGGCTACGAGCAGTACTTC,CASSYSTGYEQYF
TRBV28,15,NA,TRBJ1-1,few,TGTGCCAGCAAAACGTATCGGGACCTGAACACTGAAGCTTTCTTT,CASKTYRDLNTEAFF